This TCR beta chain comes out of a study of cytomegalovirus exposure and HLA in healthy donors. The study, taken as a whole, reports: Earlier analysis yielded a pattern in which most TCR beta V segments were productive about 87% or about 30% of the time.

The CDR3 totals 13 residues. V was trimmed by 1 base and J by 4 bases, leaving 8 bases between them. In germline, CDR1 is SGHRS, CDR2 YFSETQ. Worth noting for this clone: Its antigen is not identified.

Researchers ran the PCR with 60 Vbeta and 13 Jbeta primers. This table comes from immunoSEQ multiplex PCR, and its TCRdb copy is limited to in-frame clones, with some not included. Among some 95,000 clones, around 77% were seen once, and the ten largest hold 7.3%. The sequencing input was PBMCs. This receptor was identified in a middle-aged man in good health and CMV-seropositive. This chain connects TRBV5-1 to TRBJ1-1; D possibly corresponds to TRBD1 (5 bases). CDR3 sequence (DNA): TGCGCCAGCAGCTTGCAGGGTCGCACTGAAGCTTTCTTT. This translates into CASSLQGRTEAFF.